The rows below give T cell receptor beta chains drawn from one sample of a study of blood T cell repertoires in COVID-19. Clones were read by immunoSEQ multiplex PCR, and TCRdb kept only the in-frame ones, dropping some. Of approximately 130,000 clones detected, about 70% appear once; the ten largest clones hold approximately 2.1%. The sequenced material came from peripheral blood. These receptors came from a woman aged 70-85 years with acute or convalescent COVID-19. Each CDR3 is given with its conserved first and last residue.

j_call v_call cdr3_aa
TRBJ1-4 TRBV6-5 CASVGAGDNEKLFF
TRBJ2-5 TRBV4-1 CASSPGTRAGETQYF
TRBJ1-6 TRBV3-1/TRBV3-2 CASSQVQGPSSYNSPLHF
TRBJ1-5 TRBV19 CASSIVGDQPQHF
TRBJ2-5 TRBV29-1 CSVDLAGGGETQYF
TRBJ1-4 TRBV7-9 CAGGETNEKLFF
TRBJ1-2 TRBV7-8 CASSLAGGGGYTF
TRBJ2-2 TRBV7-6 CASSVDSAANTGELFF
TRBJ2-3 TRBV29-1 CSVEGVMRVTDTQYF
TRBJ2-5 TRBV27 CASSLTSGMYQETQYF
TRBJ1-2 TRBV5-6 CASRLDDRDYGYTF
TRBJ2-1 TRBV6-6 CASSRGAVSYNEQFF
TRBJ1-5 TRBV15 CATSRDGRAQPQHF
TRBJ2-7 TRBV2 CASSYLVTYEQYF
TRBJ1-2 TRBV19 CASSMEKGAGYGYTF
TRBJ1-6 TRBV7-9 CASSLDLRTEYNSPLHF
TRBJ2-3 TRBV6-2/TRBV6-3 CASSKTSGGADTQYF
TRBJ1-4 TRBV21-1 CASSTPRTAPTNEKLFF
TRBJ1-2 TRBV28 CASDRLGTASNYGYTF
TRBJ2-1 TRBV29-1 CSVDGGSSYNEQFF
TRBJ2-3 TRBV5-5 CASSLDVSSTDTQYF
TRBJ1-6 TRBV15 CATTGQGDSPLHF
TRBJ2-7 TRBV18 CASSPREEQYF
TRBJ1-6 TRBV7-2 CASSVTVRPPLHF
TRBJ2-3 TRBV5-6 CASSYSRTSGSTDTQYF
TRBJ2-7 TRBV19 CASSNSLLAGMDEQYF
TRBJ1-2 TRBV7-2 CASSFPDRGLYGYTF
TRBJ2-3 TRBV14 CASSRHEGFTDTQYF
TRBJ2-6 TRBV28 CAAGTFLSGANVLTF
TRBJ2-3 TRBV5-4 CASSLRTDTQYF
TRBJ1-2 TRBV6-5 CASSYVGASNYGYTF
TRBJ1-2 TRBV2 CASSDYDRDYGYTF
TRBJ1-5 TRBV2 CASSEEAGTNQPQHF
TRBJ1-4 TRBV6-6 CASSYALWGRAEKLFF
TRBJ2-5 TRBV6-5 CASSYSGAAQETQYF
TRBJ2-3 TRBV27 CASSRKGSGSIDTQYF
TRBJ2-5 TRBV2 CASKWEGPGETQYF
TRBJ2-1 TRBV19 CASRPPGLASSYNEQFF
TRBJ2-3 TRBV19 CASTSSGSTDTQYF
TRBJ2-7 TRBV5-1 CASSFPGQGATQYF
TRBJ1-1 TRBV6-5 CASSRYRGMNTEAFF
TRBJ2-1 TRBV7-2 CASSTLAGGPNLYNEQFF
TRBJ2-7 TRBV2 CASSALVSPYEQYF
TRBJ2-1 TRBV7-2 CASSLPLSGGLYNEQFF
TRBJ2-1 TRBV10-3 CAISSSDYNEQFF
TRBJ2-7 TRBV5-4 CASSLGVTNYEQYF
TRBJ1-5 TRBV5-6 CASSLAQADQPQHF